The next 27 T cell receptor beta chains were all read from a single sample in a study of shared clonotypes between healthy human individuals (dated by TCRdb to 2019 to 2021). Library generation was performed with the immunoSEQ multiplex PCR assay. The clones in this table, taken by TCRdb from immuneACCESS, are in-frame only. Not every clone is retained; where verified, under half of the shortfall comes from an unresolved V gene, and the cause of the rest is unknown. Across this sample there are roughly 640,000 clones, with about 97% seen only once. The ten largest clones capture around 0.06% of the sample. Input material: naive CD4+ T cells sorted from blood. The cell subset or site label corresponds to: CD45RA+ positively selected. These receptor sequences come from a woman aged 30 to 39 in good health.

The chain has TRBV4-1 and TRBJ2-1; possibly TRBD2 for D (5 bases). Trimming left V 0 bases short and J 3 bases short, with 12 bases between. Germline CDR1 MGHRA, CDR2 YSYEKL. CDR3 length: 16 amino acids. The CDR3, as DNA: TGCGCCAGCAGCCAAGATTCCAGCGGAGGCTACAATGAGCAGTTCTTC. This translates into CASSQDSSGGYNEQFF.

V usage is TRBV29-1 and J usage is TRBJ2-4; D not resolved. The CDR3 totals 13 residues. The ends were cut back, 5 bases at V and 5 bases at J, with 13 bases in the middle. The V gene's germline CDR1 is SQVTM and CDR2 ANQGSEA. CDR3 DNA sequence: TGCAGCGTTAGCCGGACCACTGAAAACATTCAGTACTTC. This translates into CSVSRTTENIQYF.

The gene calls are TRBV28 and TRBJ2-7; D may be TRBD2 (7 bases). Trimming took off 6 bases at V and 2 bases at J, with 11 bases between the two ends. The CDR3 runs to 13 residues. Germline CDR1 MDHEN, CDR2 SYDVKM. CDR3 nucleotides: TGTGCCAGCAGGGGGAGGGGGACCTACGAGCAGTACTTC. Translation: CASRGRGTYEQYF.

This chain's CDR3 is CASSSEGFAEAFF. In nucleotides, the CDR3 is TGCGCCAGCAGCTCGGAGGGGTTCGCTGAAGCTTTCTTT. This rearrangement joins TRBV5-1 to TRBJ1-1, with D maybe TRBD1 (5 bases). Trimming removed 3 bases at V and 6 bases at J, with 12 bases between. Germline CDR1 and CDR2: SGHRS and YFSETQ. The CDR3 is made up of 13 amino acids.

The gene calls are TRBV7-3 and TRBJ2-1; D unresolved. V was trimmed by 6 bases and J by 1 base, leaving 13 bases between them. CDR3 length: 15 residues. Germline V lookup: CDR1 SGHTA, CDR2 FQGTGA. The CDR3: CASSIQPSSYNEQFF. In DNA form, the CDR3 reads TGTGCCAGCAGTATCCAGCCTTCGTCCTACAATGAGCAGTTCTTC. Based on the CDR3 plus reference TRBV7-3 and TRBJ2-1, the full variable domain is GAGVSQTPSNKVTEKGKYVELRCDPISGHTALYWYRQSLGQGPEFLIYFQGTGAADDSGLPNDRFFAVRPEGSVSTLKIQRTERGDSAVYLCASSIQPSSYNEQFFGPGTRLTVL.

This chain joins TRBV28 and TRBJ2-3, with TRBD1 identical over 7 bases. V shed 2 bases, J shed 0 bases, and the junction held 11 bases outside the gene matches. The germline V gene encodes CDR1 MDHEN and CDR2 SYDVKM. The CDR3 runs to 18 residues. The CDR3 reads CASSLVRGQPSSTDTQYF. CDR3 bases: TGTGCCAGCAGTTTAGTACGGGGACAGCCCTCTAGCACAGATACGCAGTATTTT.

This clone has a single count. The chain uses TRBV5-5 and TRBJ2-7; D might be TRBD1 (6 bases). Germline V lookup: CDR1 SGHKS, CDR2 YYEKEE (reference sequence). This CDR3 spans 17 amino acids. The ends were cut back, 1 base at V and 1 base at J, with 18 bases in the middle. The CDR3 region is CASSLFIAGAISYEQYF. For the CDR3, the DNA is TGTGCCAGCAGCTTGTTTATCGCAGGGGCGATATCCTACGAGCAGTACTTC.

This clone was seen just once. The rearrangement links TRBV28 to TRBJ1-1, with a weak D call TRBD1 (5 bases). This CDR3 comprises 12 residues. V was pared by 2 bases and J by 7 bases, with 8 bases between. Germline values: CDR1 MDHEN, CDR2 SYDVKM. CDR3 loop: CASSLADSEAFF. The DNA for the CDR3 is TGTGCCAGCAGTTTAGCTGACAGTGAAGCTTTCTTT.

V usage is TRBV11-1 and J usage is TRBJ2-5, with 8 bases that match TRBD2. Trimming removed 3 bases from V and 0 bases from J; junction bases left unmatched: 6. Germline V gives CDR1 SGHAT, CDR2 FQDESV (reference sequence). The CDR3 is 16 amino acids. The CDR3 coding sequence is TGTGCCAGCAGCTTCGCGGCTAGCGGGTACCAAGAGACCCAGTACTTC. Its protein is CASSFAASGYQETQYF.

The chain is built from TRBV5-8 and TRBJ1-3; TRBD1 is a possible D gene (5 bases). Germline assignment: CDR1 SGHTS and CDR2 YDEGEE. V shed 5 bases and J shed 2 bases, with 14 bases lying between them. This CDR3 comprises 15 residues. DNA of the CDR3: TGTGCCAGCAGACAAGGGACCAGGGCTGGAAACACCATATATTTT. It encodes CASRQGTRAGNTIYF.

Concerning this clone: The sample holds other DNA sequences that translate to the same CDR3. The J gene is TRBJ1-1, the V gene TRBV18; D perhaps matches TRBD1 (5 bases). This CDR3 region has 13 residues. Trimming removed 2 bases from V and 1 base from J, with 5 bases in between. Germline V CDR1 and CDR2: KGHSH, LQKENI. The CDR3 DNA is TGTGCCAGCTCACCAGGACAGAACACTGAAGCTTTCTTT. It specifies CASSPGQNTEAFF.

The chain uses TRBV4-3 and TRBJ1-5, with TRBD1 matching 8 bases. J was trimmed by 1 base and V by 4 bases; bases with no gene match: 3. The CDR3 has 15 amino acids. CDR1 is LGHNA and CDR2 is YSLEER in the germline V gene. CDR3 protein: CASSRGQGSNQPQHF. In nucleotides, the CDR3 is TGCGCCAGCAGCCGCGGACAGGGAAGCAATCAGCCCCAGCATTTT.

On this clone: Other DNA sequences from this sample encode an identical CDR3 as well. The chain combines TRBV4-1 with TRBJ1-5; 8 bases agree with TRBD1. The ends lost 3 bases at V and 4 bases at J; junction bases unmatched: 8. The CDR3 length is 16 residues. Looked up from germline, CDR1 is MGHRA and CDR2 is YSYEKL. The CDR3 sequence: CASSHLGQGGNQPQHF. CDR3 DNA: TGCGCCAGCAGCCATCTTGGACAGGGTGGAAATCAGCCCCAGCATTTT.

The rearrangement links TRBV28 to TRBJ2-7; D is unresolved. Trimming pared 6 bases from V and 3 bases from J, leaving 15 bases between. In germline, CDR1 is MDHEN, CDR2 SYDVKM. CDR3 length equals 14 residues. CDR3 nucleotide sequence: TGTGCCAGCAGCCAAAACCCCCGGATCTACGAGCAGTACTTC. As protein: CASSQNPRIYEQYF.

This sequence joins TRBV5-8 and TRBJ1-5; unclear D gene. Germline CDR1 and CDR2: SGHTS and YDEGEE. The CDR3 sequence is 13 residues long. V was pared by 7 bases and J by 7 bases, with 15 bases between. CDR3 sequence: CASQGRMEQPQHF. In DNA, the CDR3 is TGTGCCAGCCAAGGGCGGATGGAACAGCCCCAGCATTTT.

This sequence joins TRBV5-1 and TRBJ2-2; 8 nucleotides agree with TRBD1. Trimming at V came to 5 bases and at J to 4 bases, leaving 4 bases not matched to a gene. The CDR3 extends over 14 amino acids. Germline V lookup: CDR1 SGHRS, CDR2 YFSETQ. The DNA of the CDR3 is TGCGCCAGCAGGACAGGGGCTAGCACCGGGGAGCTGTTTTTT. Translation gives CASRTGASTGELFF. The variable domain in full, completed from reference TRBV5-1 and TRBJ2-2, reads KAGVTQTPRYLIKTRGQQVTLSCSPISGHRSVSWYQQTPGQGLQFLFEYFSETQRNKGNFPGRFSGRQFSNSRSEMNVSTLELGDSALYLCASRTGASTGELFFGEGSRLTVL.

The chain recombines TRBV28 with TRBJ2-1; 9 nucleotides line up with TRBD2. The junction had 4 bases not matched to a gene; V was cut back by 7 bases and J by 3 bases. In germline, CDR1 is MDHEN, CDR2 SYDVKM. The CDR3 spans 14 residues. CDR3 in amino acids: CASMQREVYNEQFF. Written as DNA, the CDR3 is TGTGCCAGCATGCAGCGGGAGGTCTACAATGAGCAGTTCTTC.

V and J are TRBV6-1 and TRBJ1-5, with 11 nucleotides matching TRBD1. The V gene end was trimmed by 6 bases and the J gene end by 6 bases; junction bases not matched to a gene: 7. This CDR3 has 15 amino acids. Germline V CDR1 and CDR2: MNHNS, SASEGT. The CDR3 is CASRRDRGGSQPQHF. The CDR3 DNA follows: TGTGCCAGCAGACGGGACAGGGGGGGAAGTCAGCCCCAGCATTTT.

The chain employs TRBV10-2 and TRBJ1-5, with TRBD1 matching 10 bases. V gave up 6 bases and J gave up 5 bases; unmatched junction bases: 4. CDR1 is WSHSY, CDR2 SAAADI, per germline. This CDR3 is built from 14 residues. The DNA of the CDR3 is TGCGCCAGCAGCCGACAGGGGGCGGATCAGCCCCAGCATTTT. This codes for CASSRQGADQPQHF.

The V call is TRBV2, the J call TRBJ1-2, with 7 bases lining up with TRBD1. Germline loops: CDR1 SNHLY, CDR2 FYNNEI. The CDR3 has 16 residues. V lost 7 bases, J lost 1 base, and 12 bases stayed unmatched. This CDR3 reads CASTPFTGEFNYGYTF. In nucleotides, the CDR3 is TGTGCCAGCACCCCATTTACAGGGGAGTTTAACTATGGCTACACCTTC.

The J gene is TRBJ2-5, the V gene TRBV28; 12 nucleotides align to TRBD2. V was clipped by 2 bases and J by 5 bases; unmatched bases: 3. CDR1 and CDR2 (germline): MDHEN, SYDVKM. CDR3 length: 15 residues. The CDR3 sequence is CASSLLAGGMETQYF. In nucleotides, the CDR3 is TGTGCCAGCAGTTTACTAGCGGGAGGGATGGAGACCCAGTACTTC.

The genes are TRBV14 and TRBJ2-7; no clear D. Looked up from germline, CDR1 is SGHDN and CDR2 is FVKESK. The V end was cut by 1 base, the J end by 4 bases, with 8 bases between. The CDR3 length is 13 residues. CDR3 coding DNA: TGTGCCAGCAGCCAAGCTGACATTTACGAGCAGTACTTC. Its translation is CASSQADIYEQYF.

The chain uses TRBV4-1 and TRBJ2-5; no clear D. The length of the CDR3 is 15 residues. Germline V gives CDR1 MGHRA, CDR2 YSYEKL. Deletions cut 4 bases from V and 4 bases from J, with 16 bases between. CDR3 residues: CASSRSTQVGETQYF. In DNA, the CDR3 is TGCGCCAGCAGCCGGAGTACCCAGGTGGGAGAGACCCAGTACTTC.

This clone has only one observation. The chain combines TRBV4-2 with TRBJ2-1; D gene uncertain. The CDR3 is made up of 17 amino acids. V lost 1 base, J lost 0 bases, and 13 bases lay in between. The V gene's germline CDR1 is LGHNA and CDR2 YNFKEQ. The CDR3 protein is CASSQVVSPSSYNEQFF. In DNA form, the CDR3 reads TGTGCCAGCAGCCAAGTGGTCAGCCCTAGCTCCTACAATGAGCAGTTCTTC.

The chain employs TRBV5-1 and TRBJ1-4; TRBD1 might be the D (6 bases). CDR1 and CDR2 from the germline V gene are SGHRS and YFSETQ. The CDR3 has 13 amino acids. V gave up 4 bases and J gave up 4 bases, with 8 bases separating them. This CDR3 reads CASSRTDNEKLFF. CDR3 bases: TGCGCCAGCAGCCGGACAGATAATGAAAAACTGTTTTTT.

This rearrangement joins TRBV5-1 to TRBJ2-1, with 9 positions matching TRBD1. After removal of 4 bases from V and 4 bases from J, the junction contained 9 bases not matched to a gene. The length of the CDR3 is 16 residues. The germline V gene has CDR1 SGHRS and CDR2 YFSETQ. The CDR3 sequence: CASSPPGQGLYNEQFF. The DNA for the CDR3 is TGCGCCAGCAGCCCGCCGGGACAGGGACTATACAATGAGCAGTTCTTC.

This rearrangement joins TRBV27 to TRBJ1-5; D ambiguous. V lost 7 bases and J lost 0, with 10 bases in between. This CDR3 contains 14 residues. In germline, CDR1 is MNHEY, CDR2 SMNVEV (reference sequence). CDR3 coding DNA: TGTGCCAGCAAGCCGGGGTCTAGCAATCAGCCCCAGCATTTT. It is translated as CASKPGSSNQPQHF.